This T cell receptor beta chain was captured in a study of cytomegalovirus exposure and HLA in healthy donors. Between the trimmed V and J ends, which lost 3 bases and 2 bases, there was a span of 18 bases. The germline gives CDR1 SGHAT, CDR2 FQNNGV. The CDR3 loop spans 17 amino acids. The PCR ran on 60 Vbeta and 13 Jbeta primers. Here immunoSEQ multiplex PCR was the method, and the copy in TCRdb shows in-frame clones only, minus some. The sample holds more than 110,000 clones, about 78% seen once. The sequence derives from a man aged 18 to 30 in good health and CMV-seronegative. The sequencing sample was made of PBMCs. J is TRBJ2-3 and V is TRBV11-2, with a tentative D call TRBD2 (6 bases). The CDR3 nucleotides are TGTGCCAGCAGCTTGGCGGGCCTAGCGCGCCTCACAGATACGCAGTATTTT. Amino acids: CASSLAGLARLTDTQYF. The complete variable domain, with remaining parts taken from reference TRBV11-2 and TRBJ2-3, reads EAGVAQSPRYKIIEKRQSVAFWCNPISGHATLYWYQQILGQGPKLLIQFQNNGVVDDSQLPKDRFSAERLKGVDSTLKIQPAKLEDSAVYLCASSLAGLARLTDTQYFGPGTRLTVL.